These T cell receptor beta chains were read from a single sample in a study of cytomegalovirus exposure and HLA in healthy donors. This table comes from immunoSEQ multiplex PCR, and its TCRdb copy is limited to in-frame clones, with some not included. The data show fewer than 250,000 clones, with around 83% seen just once and about 1% held by the top ten. Sequencing was done on a sample of PBMCs. These receptors came from a woman aged 35 to 49 in good health and CMV-seronegative. Each CDR3 is given with its conserved first and last residue. The D gene is left open where the match is weak. Part of the rows lack a size; the others show once, few, many or a class for expanded clones.

size | D | J | V | DNA | CDR3
NA | NA | TRBJ2-1 | TRBV7-3 | TGTGCCAGCAGCTTAGTCGGGAGAATCTCCTACAATGAGCAGTTCTTC | CASSLVGRISYNEQFF
NA | NA | TRBJ2-5 | TRBV19 | TGTGCCAGTAGTCTTGGACAGGCGGGGGAGACCCAGTACTTC | CASSLGQAGETQYF
NA | TRBD1 | TRBJ1-4 | TRBV5-1 | TGCGCCAGCAGCTTGGTAGGGACAGGGGGCCTTCGTGAAAAACTGTTTTTT | CASSLVGTGGLREKLFF
NA | NA | TRBJ1-2 | TRBV6-1 | TGTGCCAGCTCCTCCGCGGGCTTCAATGGCTACACCTTC | CASSSAGFNGYTF
NA | TRBD2 | TRBJ2-5 | TRBV7-2 | TGTGCCAGCAGCCTGATACTAGCGGTCCAAGAGACCCAGTACTTC | CASSLILAVQETQYF
NA | TRBD1 | TRBJ1-1 | TRBV2 | TGTGCCAGCAGCGGACAGGGTCAGAACACTGAAGCTTTCTTT | CASSGQGQNTEAFF
once | TRBD1 | TRBJ2-5 | TRBV19 | TGTGCCAGTAGTCCGACAGGGATGGGAGAGACCCAGTACTTC | CASSPTGMGETQYF
few | TRBD2 | TRBJ2-1 | TRBV4-1 | TGCGCCAGCAGCCAGTCAGGGACTAGCGGCGTCTACAATGAGCAGTTCTTC | CASSQSGTSGVYNEQFF
NA | NA | TRBJ1-1 | TRBV29-1 | TGCAGCGTCCGGACAGAACACACTGAAGCTTTCTTT | CSVRTEHTEAFF
NA | TRBD1 | TRBJ2-3 | TRBV7-8 | TGTGCCAGCAGCTCTCCTTGGGGACAGTTATCAGATACGCAGTATTTT | CASSSPWGQLSDTQYF
NA | TRBD1 | TRBJ1-5 | TRBV30 | TGTGCCTGGAGCCGGGACAGTATTAATCAGCCCCAGCATTTT | CAWSRDSINQPQHF
few | TRBD1 | TRBJ1-1 | TRBV29-1 | TGCAGCGGGGAAGGACAGGGGATTCCTTACACTGAAGCTTTCTTT | CSGEGQGIPYTEAFF
NA | TRBD1 | TRBJ2-5 | TRBV11-3 | TGTGCCAGCACCCGGGACAGGGATTTGGAGACCCAGTACTTC | CASTRDRDLETQYF
NA | NA | TRBJ2-1 | TRBV19 | TGTGCCAGTAGTAAGGGGTCCTACAATGAGCAGTTCTTC | CASSKGSYNEQFF
NA | NA | TRBJ1-1 | TRBV5-6 | TGTGCCAGCAGCTTGGTTGGCGGGGGTATGAACACTGAAGCTTTCTTT | CASSLVGGGMNTEAFF
NA | NA | TRBJ1-4 | TRBV6-4 | TGTGCCTGGGGGGGCGCACGGGAAAAACTGTTTTTT | CAWGGAREKLFF
NA | TRBD1 | TRBJ2-2 | TRBV5-8 | TGTGCCAGCAGCTCCTCGTTTCTGGGACAGGGGAACACCGGGGAGCTGTTTTTT | CASSSSFLGQGNTGELFF
NA | TRBD1 | TRBJ2-7 | TRBV6-5 | TGTGCCAGCAGACAAGGACAGGGTACCTACGAGCAGTACTTC | CASRQGQGTYEQYF
NA | NA | TRBJ1-1 | TRBV4-2 | TGTGCCAGCAGCCAAGAAGGACAAGGGCTGAACACTGAAGCTTTCTTT | CASSQEGQGLNTEAFF
NA | NA | TRBJ1-5 | TRBV21-1 | TGTGCCAGCAGCAAAAACAGGGACGACTATAGCAATCAGCCCCAGCATTTT | CASSKNRDDYSNQPQHF
NA | NA | TRBJ1-1 | TRBV7-2 | TGTGCCAGCAGCTTAGTGGGTCAGGGTACTGAAGCTTTCTTT | CASSLVGQGTEAFF
NA | TRBD1 | TRBJ2-4 | TRBV7-2 | TGTGCCAGCAGCTTAATTGTCCCCGGGACAGTGGTTGGAAACATTCAGTACTTC | CASSLIVPGTVVGNIQYF
once | NA | TRBJ2-1 | TRBV19 | TGTGCCACTACCGAAAGCAATGAGCAGTTCTTC | CATTESNEQFF
NA | TRBD2 | TRBJ2-2 | TRBV30 | TGTGCCTGGACCACCCCCGTGGGGAGGGGTTCTGGCGGGGAGCTGTTTTTT | CAWTTPVGRGSGGELFF
NA | TRBD2 | TRBJ2-5 | TRBV29-1 | TGCAGCGTTGAAGATATCGGACTAGCTCTAAGGGTGGAGACCCAGTACTTC | CSVEDIGLALRVETQYF
few | TRBD1 | TRBJ1-1 | TRBV9 | TGTGCCAGCAGCTCCAGACAGGGGAACACTGAAGCTTTCTTT | CASSSRQGNTEAFF
NA | NA | TRBJ1-4 | TRBV19 | TGTGCCAGTACCGGGGTAAATAATGAAAAACTGTTTTTT | CASTGVNNEKLFF
few | NA | TRBJ1-2 | TRBV27 | TGTGCCGGCAGTCGCGGCGTCGAGGACAGATCATCCTATGGCTACACCTTC | CAGSRGVEDRSSYGYTF
NA | TRBD1 | TRBJ1-2 | TRBV10-1 | TGCGCCAGCAGCTACACCTCTACGGCGGGACAGGGGGACCACTTC | CASSYTSTAGQGDHF
NA | NA | TRBJ2-2 | TRBV28 | TGTGCCAGCAGTCCCAGGGGCCTCGGTCCCGGGGAGCTGTTTTTT | CASSPRGLGPGELFF
NA | NA | TRBJ2-3 | TRBV11-2 | TGTGCCAGCAGCTCACCTCACGGACTATTCACTACAGATACGCAGTATTTT | CASSSPHGLFTTDTQYF
NA | NA | TRBJ1-3 | TRBV7-9 | TGTGCCAGCAGCTTACAGGGTGGTTTGAGAAACACCATATATTTT | CASSLQGGLRNTIYF
NA | TRBD2 | TRBJ2-2 | TRBV5-1 | TGCGCCAGCAGCTTGGGGACTAGCGGGAGGATTCACACCGGGGAGCTGTTTTTT | CASSLGTSGRIHTGELFF
NA | NA | TRBJ2-1 | TRBV19 | TGTGCCAGTAGCAAGGGGCGGGGTTCCTACAATGAGCAGTTCTTC | CASSKGRGSYNEQFF
NA | NA | TRBJ2-2 | TRBV7-2 | TGTGCCAGCAGCCCCGGACTCGCCGGGGAGCTGTTTTTT | CASSPGLAGELFF
NA | TRBD2 | TRBJ2-1 | TRBV6-1 | TGTGCCAGCAGTGAAGATCCGACTAGCGTTGTTCATGAGCAGTTCTTC | CASSEDPTSVVHEQFF
NA | NA | TRBJ2-1 | TRBV27 | TGTGCCAGCAGTTTATCGGTACAAGGGGTTGCTGAGCAGTTCTTC | CASSLSVQGVAEQFF